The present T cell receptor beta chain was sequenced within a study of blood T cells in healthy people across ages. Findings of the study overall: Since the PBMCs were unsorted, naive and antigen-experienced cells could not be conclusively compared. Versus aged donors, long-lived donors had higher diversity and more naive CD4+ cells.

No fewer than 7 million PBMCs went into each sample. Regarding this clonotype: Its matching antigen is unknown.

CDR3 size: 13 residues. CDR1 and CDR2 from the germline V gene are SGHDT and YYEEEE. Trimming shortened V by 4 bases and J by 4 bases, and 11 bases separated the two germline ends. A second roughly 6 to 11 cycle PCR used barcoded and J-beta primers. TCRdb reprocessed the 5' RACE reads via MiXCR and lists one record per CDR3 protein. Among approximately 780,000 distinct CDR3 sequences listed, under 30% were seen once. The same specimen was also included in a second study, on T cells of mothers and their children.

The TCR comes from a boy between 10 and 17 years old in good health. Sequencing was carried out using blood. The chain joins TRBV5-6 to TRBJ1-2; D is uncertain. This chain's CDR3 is CASSPAEAYGYTF. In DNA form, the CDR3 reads TGTGCCAGCAGCCCGGCCGAGGCCTATGGCTACACCTTC.